This passage covers 27 T cell receptor beta chains from one sample sequenced in a study of CD8 T cells in ankylosing spondylitis. TCRdb re-called the 5' RACE reads with MiXCR, one entry per CDR3 protein. The table shows around 140,000 distinct CDR3 sequences, with roughly 17% occurring only once. These TCRs' antigens remain unknown. Whole-study findings and limits: Among TCR beta sequences, a motif of several highly homologous variants appeared characteristic of ankylosing spondylitis blood.

Sequenced sample: blood, either unsorted or a sorted T cell fraction (not recorded which). Receptor source: a male donor with ankylosing spondylitis.

This rearrangement joins TRBV7-9 to TRBJ2-1; D unresolved. Germline lookup yields CDR1 SEHNR and CDR2 FQNEAQ (reference sequence). Trimming took off 1 base at V and 8 bases at J, with 9 bases between the two ends. The CDR3 loop spans 13 amino acids. DNA for the CDR3: TGTGCCAGCAGCTTAGATTGGGTGGATGAGCAGTTCTTC. This gives the protein CASSLDWVDEQFF.

This clonotype turned up a few times. This rearrangement joins TRBV24-1 to TRBJ2-2; D gene unclear. The V and J ends lost 1 base and 1 base respectively, with 12 bases between them. Germline assignment: CDR1 KGHDR and CDR2 SFDVKD. The CDR3 extends over 17 amino acids. The DNA for the CDR3 is TGTGCCACCAGTGATTTTTCAGAGAGAAGGAACACCGGGGAGCTGTTTTTT. It is translated as CATSDFSERRNTGELFF.

This clonotype was seen a few times. A read error may produce the germline difference seen at one junction end. V usage is TRBV29-1 and J usage is TRBJ2-1; D gene unclear. This CDR3 has 11 amino acids. The germline V gene encodes CDR1 SQVTM and CDR2 ANQGSEA. The CDR3 is CSVSSDNEQFF. DNA for the CDR3: TGCAGCGTGAGCTCCGACAATGAGCAGTTCTTC.

This sequence joins TRBV9 and TRBJ2-1; D is unclear. CDR1 SGDLS and CDR2 YYNGEE come from the germline V gene. Trimming removed 3 bases from V and 8 bases from J, with 21 bases in between. The CDR3 consists of 16 residues. Here the CDR3 DNA reads TGTGCCAGCAGCGGCGCCTCTCCTCGCTTTGGCGATGAGCAGTTCTTC. Its translation is CASSGASPRFGDEQFF.

V usage is TRBV4-1 and J usage is TRBJ2-3; D gene unclear. V was cut by 6 bases and J by 1 base, with 8 bases left in between. CDR3 length: 13 residues. Germline V gene sequence: CDR1 MGHRA, CDR2 YSYEKL. The CDR3 sequence is CASSSRGTDTQYF. In DNA form, the CDR3 reads TGCGCCAGCAGTTCTAGAGGCACAGATACGCAGTATTTT.

This clonotype was counted ten times or more. This rearrangement joins TRBV29-1 to TRBJ2-2; 7 nucleotides align to TRBD2. V was pared by 4 bases and J by 4 bases, with 3 bases of the junction left unmatched. Germline CDR1 SQVTM, CDR2 ANQGSEA. The CDR3 covers 13 residues. As DNA, the CDR3 is TGCAGCGTTGCCGCTAGCGGCACCGGGGAGCTGTTTTTT. Amino acid sequence: CSVAASGTGELFF.

This clonotype was counted only a few times. This chain connects TRBV28 to TRBJ2-5; possibly TRBD1 for D (5 bases). The CDR3 extends over 15 amino acids. CDR1 and CDR2 from the germline V gene are MDHEN and SYDVKM. The V gene lost 6 bases and the J gene lost 2 bases, with 16 bases spanning the gap. CDR3 DNA sequence: TGTGCCAGCAGCGACAGTGACCTAAGTCAAGAGACCCAGTACTTC. This gives the protein CASSDSDLSQETQYF.

This clonotype was counted ten times or more. This chain uses TRBV27 with TRBJ2-4; D is possibly TRBD2 (6 bases). The CDR3 has 15 amino acids. V was clipped by 5 bases and J by 1 base, with 12 bases between them. Looked up from germline, CDR1 is MNHEY and CDR2 is SMNVEV (reference sequence). The CDR3 DNA sequence: TGTGCCAGCAGTCCAATCACTAGCGCCAAAAACATTCAGTACTTC. Its translation is CASSPITSAKNIQYF.

This clonotype was observed a few times. The chain joins TRBV7-9 to TRBJ2-7, with D perhaps TRBD1 or TRBD2 (5 bases each). The CDR3 length is 12 residues. Per germline, CDR1 SEHNR and CDR2 FQNEAQ (reference sequence). V shed 9 bases and J shed 4 bases, with 13 bases lying between them. CDR3 sequence: CASMGDAYEQYF. The CDR3 DNA reads as TGTGCCAGTATGGGGGACGCGTACGAGCAGTACTTC.

This chain connects TRBV5-6 to TRBJ2-3; D is perhaps TRBD2 (5 bases). V was cut by 7 bases and J by 1 base, with 22 bases left in between. The CDR3 is made up of 17 amino acids. In germline, CDR1 is SGHDT, CDR2 YYEEEE. The CDR3 region is CASGREQWVGGTDTQYF. CDR3 DNA sequence: TGTGCCAGCGGCCGGGAACAGTGGGTTGGAGGCACAGATACGCAGTATTTT.

V gene TRBV7-9 combines with J gene TRBJ2-2; D remains unclear. CDR1 and CDR2 from the germline V gene are SEHNR and FQNEAQ (reference sequence). Trimming left V 5 bases short and J 9 bases short, with 19 bases between. The CDR3 totals 15 residues. The CDR3 is CASSPADISYRELFF. DNA for the CDR3: TGTGCCAGCAGCCCGGCCGACATTTCGTACCGGGAGCTGTTTTTT.

This rearrangement joins TRBV7-8 to TRBJ2-7; D is perhaps TRBD2 (6 bases). CDR1 is SGHVS, CDR2 FQNEAQ, per germline. Trimming cost V 1 base and J 0 bases, with 13 bases left between them. This CDR3 spans 16 amino acids. CDR3 DNA sequence: TGTGCCAGCAGCTTAGGGGGGGAGCGCAGCTCCTACGAGCAGTACTTC. Translation: CASSLGGERSSYEQYF.

This clonotype has just a few counts. The gene calls are TRBV30 and TRBJ2-7; D not certain. CDR1 and CDR2 from the germline V gene are GTSNPN and SVGIG (reference sequence). CDR3 length: 12 residues. Trimming shortened V by 0 bases and J by 2 bases, and 5 bases separated the two germline ends. CDR3 sequence reads: CAWSVGPYEQYF. The DNA for the CDR3 is TGTGCCTGGAGTGTAGGGCCCTACGAGCAGTACTTC.

This clonotype has just a few counts. The V and J genes are TRBV10-3 and TRBJ2-1; D might be TRBD1 (6 bases). This CDR3 contains 15 residues. CDR1 and CDR2 (germline): ENHRY, SYGVKD. Deletions cut 5 bases from V and 7 bases from J, with 18 bases between. CDR3 nucleotides: TGTGCCATCAGTAAGACAGGCGGTGGGAATAATGAGCAGTTCTTC. Translated, it gives CAISKTGGGNNEQFF.

V is TRBV6-2 or TRBV6-3 and J is TRBJ1-1; D gene unclear. The CDR3 runs to 12 residues. V was trimmed by 6 bases and J by 8 bases, leaving 13 bases between them. Germline CDR1 MNHEY, CDR2 SVGEGT. CDR3 in DNA: TGTGCCAGCAGCCATCAGACGGACGAAGCTTTCTTT. Translation gives CASSHQTDEAFF.

This clonotype was seen only a few times. The rearrangement uses TRBV5-6 and TRBJ1-4; 9 nucleotides align to TRBD1. The germline V gene has CDR1 SGHDT and CDR2 YYEEEE. CDR3 length equals 16 residues. Trimming at V came to 4 bases and at J to 5 bases, leaving 9 bases not matched to a gene. The CDR3 DNA reads as TGTGCCAGCAGCGTCGGCCCAACAGGGGGCAATGAAAAACTGTTTTTT. The encoded protein is CASSVGPTGGNEKLFF. Combining the CDR3 with reference TRBV5-6 and TRBJ1-4 gives the whole variable domain DAGVTQSPTHLIKTRGQQVTLRCSPKSGHDTVSWYQQALGQGPQFIFQYYEEEERQRGNFPDRFSGHQFPNYSSELNVNALLLGDSALYLCASSVGPTGGNEKLFFGSGTQLSVL.

This clonotype was detected only a few times. The rearrangement uses TRBV9 and TRBJ1-2; the D is unclear. Looked up from germline, CDR1 is SGDLS and CDR2 is YYNGEE. The CDR3 extends over 13 amino acids. V was pared by 4 bases and J by 4 bases, with 11 bases between. The CDR3 sequence: CASSSRTGYGYTF. The DNA of the CDR3 is TGTGCCAGCAGCTCCAGGACCGGCTATGGCTACACCTTC. The full variable domain, in which reference TRBV9 and TRBJ1-2 provide the parts outside the CDR3, is DSGVTQTPKHLITATGQRVTLRCSPRSGDLSVYWYQQSLDQGLQFLIQYYNGEERAKGNILERFSAQQFPDLHSELNLSSLELGDSALYFCASSSRTGYGYTFGSGTRLTVV.

The rearrangement links TRBV5-6 to TRBJ2-7; possibly TRBD2 for D (6 bases). Trimming shortened V by 0 bases and J by 3 bases, and 10 bases separated the two germline ends. The CDR3 has 14 residues. In germline, CDR1 is SGHDT, CDR2 YYEEEE. The DNA for the CDR3 is TGTGCCAGCAGCTTGGGACTAGGTGTCTACGAGCAGTACTTC. It encodes CASSLGLGVYEQYF.

The V call is TRBV2, the J call TRBJ1-1; 7 nucleotides agree with TRBD1. CDR3 length: 16 residues. Per germline, CDR1 SNHLY and CDR2 FYNNEI. The trim removed 3 bases at V and 4 bases at J, leaving 11 bases unmatched. In DNA, the CDR3 is TGTGCCAGCAGTGATCAGGGGGGTTTAGGTAGCACTGAAGCTTTCTTT. This codes for CASSDQGGLGSTEAFF.

The genes are TRBV21-1 and TRBJ1-1. TRBV21-1 is listed as a pseudogene. There are 15 residues in the CDR3. The CDR3 coding sequence is TGTGCCAGCAGCACCCCACGAAAGGGTTTTACTGAAGCTTTCTTT. Protein sequence: CASSTPRKGFTEAFF.

The chain links TRBV20-1 to TRBJ2-7, with a tentative D call TRBD2 (5 bases). CDR1 and CDR2 from the germline V gene are DFQATT and SNEGSKA (reference sequence). CDR3 length: 14 residues. V lost 3 bases to trimming and J lost 0 bases, with 12 bases between them. This CDR3 is CSAREAGISYEQYF. CDR3 nucleotide sequence: TGCAGTGCTAGGGAGGCAGGTATCTCCTACGAGCAGTACTTC.

The CDR3 here is CASSPHRGPGEQYF. CDR3 nucleotide sequence: TGTGCCAGCAGTCCGCACAGGGGGCCGGGGGAGCAGTACTTC. This chain uses TRBV27 with TRBJ2-7; 9 positions match TRBD1. In germline, CDR1 is MNHEY, CDR2 SMNVEV (reference sequence). The CDR3 covers 14 residues. V shed 5 bases and J 7 bases; nucleotides not matched to a gene: 9.

This clonotype was picked up a small number of times. The chain is built from TRBV29-1 and TRBJ2-2, with 7 bases aligning to TRBD1. V lost 7 bases, J lost 4 bases, and 3 bases stayed unmatched. Germline-derived CDR1 and CDR2 are SQVTM and ANQGSEA. The CDR3 sequence is 12 residues long. The CDR3 region has the DNA TGCAGCGCTAGACAGGGCACCGGGGAGCTGTTTTTT. Protein sequence: CSARQGTGELFF.

This sequence joins TRBV9 and TRBJ2-7; 9 bases align to TRBD1. Germline CDR1 reads SGDLS; CDR2 reads YYNGEE. V lost 0 bases, J lost 3 bases, and 1 base stayed unmatched. The CDR3 is 14 residues long. The CDR3 DNA reads TGTGCCAGCAGCGTAGCGGGACAGGGCTACGAGCAGTACTTC. Encoded protein: CASSVAGQGYEQYF.

This clonotype was seen more than once but under ten times. V gene TRBV7-2 combines with J gene TRBJ1-1, with a tentative D call TRBD1 (6 bases). The germline V and J ends were trimmed by 7 bases and 1 base, with 16 bases remaining between them. Germline V lookup: CDR1 SGHTA, CDR2 FQGNSA. The CDR3 spans 15 residues. DNA of the CDR3: TGTGCCAGCATCCCCCTGGCAGGGGCGAACACTGAAGCTTTCTTT. Translated, it gives CASIPLAGANTEAFF.

This rearrangement joins TRBV19 to TRBJ2-1; D might be TRBD1 (6 bases). The CDR3 is made up of 13 amino acids. The germline gives CDR1 LNHDA, CDR2 SQIVND (reference sequence). Trimming pared 6 bases from V and 7 bases from J, leaving 13 bases between. The CDR3 nucleotides read TGTGCCAGTAGCTCGGCAGGGGTGAATGAGCAGTTCTTC. Translating it yields CASSSAGVNEQFF.

This clonotype was seen more than once but under ten times. The J gene is TRBJ2-2, the V gene TRBV27; no definite D call. V lost 4 bases, J lost 0 bases, and 9 bases lay in between. CDR1 is MNHEY and CDR2 is SMNVEV in the germline V gene (reference sequence). The CDR3 has 15 amino acids. CDR3 loop: CASSYSSSNTGELFF. CDR3 in DNA: TGTGCCAGCAGTTATTCTAGTTCGAACACCGGGGAGCTGTTTTTT.